These 9 T cell receptor beta chains share one sample of origin, sequenced in a study of shared clonotypes between healthy human individuals. Here immunoSEQ multiplex PCR was the method, and the copy in TCRdb shows in-frame clones only, minus some. The sample contains over 1.5 million clones, 98% of which appear only once. Sequenced sample: naive CD4+ T cells sorted from blood. The subset is: CD45RA+ positively selected. The origin of the receptors is a man aged 25 to 40 in good health.

CDR3 coding DNA: TGTGTCGGAGGGGGTACTTCCTACGAGCAGTACTTC. Its protein product is CVGGGTSYEQYF. The J gene is TRBJ2-7, the V gene TRBV2, with D perhaps assigned TRBD1 or TRBD2 (6 bases each). Per the germline V gene, CDR1 is SNHLY and CDR2 is FYNNEI. The CDR3 sequence is 12 residues long.

The chain has TRBV5-6 and TRBJ2-3; D gene ambiguous. Looked up from germline, CDR1 is SGHDT and CDR2 is YYEEEE. V was trimmed by 4 bases and J by 7 bases, leaving 7 bases between them. The CDR3 extends over 11 amino acids. CDR3 coding DNA: TGTGCCAGCAGCAATCGAAATACGCAGTATTTT. Amino acid sequence: CASSNRNTQYF.

The chain combines TRBV28 with TRBJ2-7; D is ambiguous. Per the germline V gene, CDR1 is MDHEN and CDR2 is SYDVKM. V lost 7 bases to trimming and J lost 6 bases, with 13 bases between them. The CDR3 is 12 amino acids. The CDR3 reads CASIGGAFEQYF. The CDR3 DNA reads TGTGCCAGCATCGGTGGTGCTTTCGAGCAGTACTTC.

The chain combines TRBV5-4 with TRBJ2-1; 8 bases are a match to TRBD2. CDR1 is SGHNT and CDR2 is YYREEE in the germline V gene (reference sequence). The CDR3 runs 18 residues. V lost 4 bases and J lost 4; bases outside the gene matches: 16. For the CDR3, the DNA is TGTGCCAGCAGCGGGGGGATATCTAGCGGGTCTTCGTACAATGAGCAGTTCTTC. Its translation: CASSGGISSGSSYNEQFF.

V is TRBV19 and J is TRBJ2-1; the match to TRBD1 covers 8 bases. This CDR3 comprises 16 residues. The junction had 10 bases not matched to a gene; V was cut back by 3 bases and J by 6 bases. Germline V gene sequence: CDR1 LNHDA, CDR2 SQIVND (reference sequence). For the CDR3, the DNA is TGTGCCAGTAGTATCGAGGGACAGGCTGTGGGCAATGAGCAGTTCTTC. This translates into CASSIEGQAVGNEQFF. Using reference TRBV19 and TRBJ2-1 for the parts outside the CDR3, the full variable domain is DGGITQSPKYLFRKEGQNVTLSCEQNLNHDAMYWYRQDPGQGLRLIYYSQIVNDFQKGDIAEGYSVSREKKESFPLTVTSAQKNPTAFYLCASSIEGQAVGNEQFFGPGTRLTVL.

This clone occurred once. The chain joins TRBV30 to TRBJ2-3; no firm D call. Trimming shortened V by 8 bases and J by 6 bases, and 12 bases separated the two germline ends. The V gene's germline CDR1 is GTSNPN and CDR2 SVGIG (reference sequence). This CDR3 is built from 11 residues. The CDR3 loop reads CAGSSLDTQYF. The CDR3 DNA sequence: TGTGCCGGGTCCTCCTTGGATACGCAGTATTTT.

V usage is TRBV18 and J usage is TRBJ2-3; the match to TRBD2 covers 9 bases. With 2 bases clipped from V and 2 bases from J, the junction kept 5 bases outside the gene matches. Germline V lookup: CDR1 KGHSH, CDR2 LQKENI. The CDR3 spans 16 residues. CDR3 in amino acids: CASSPRPSGITDTQYF. In DNA form, the CDR3 reads TGTGCCAGCTCACCAAGGCCTAGCGGGATCACAGATACGCAGTATTTT.

The chain is built from TRBV6-5 and TRBJ2-7; D might be TRBD1 (5 bases). Germline loops: CDR1 MNHEY, CDR2 SVGAGI. The germline V and J ends were trimmed by 4 bases and 9 bases, with 13 bases remaining between them. The CDR3 length is 12 residues. CDR3 amino acids: CASSFDRERQYF. As DNA, the CDR3 is TGTGCCAGCAGTTTTGACAGAGAGCGGCAGTACTTC.

The chain is built from TRBV19 and TRBJ2-1; 8 bases map to TRBD2. V lost 5 bases and J lost 6; bases outside the gene matches: 12. Germline V gives CDR1 LNHDA, CDR2 SQIVND (reference sequence). This CDR3 spans 16 amino acids. CDR3 region: CASSPSREGFRNEQFF. CDR3 sequence (DNA): TGTGCCAGTAGTCCCAGCCGGGAGGGCTTTCGCAATGAGCAGTTCTTC.